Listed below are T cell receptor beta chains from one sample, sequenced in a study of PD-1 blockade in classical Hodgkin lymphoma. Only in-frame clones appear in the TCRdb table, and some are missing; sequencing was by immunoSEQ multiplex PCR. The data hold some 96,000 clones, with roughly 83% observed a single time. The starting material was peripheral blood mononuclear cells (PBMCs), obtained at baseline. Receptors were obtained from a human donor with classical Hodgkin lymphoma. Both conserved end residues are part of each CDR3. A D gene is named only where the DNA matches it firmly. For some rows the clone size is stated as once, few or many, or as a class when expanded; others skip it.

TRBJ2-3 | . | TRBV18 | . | CASSPGGRVEYF | TGTGCCAGCTCACCTGGCGGCAGGGTGGAGTATTTT
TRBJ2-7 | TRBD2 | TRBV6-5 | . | CASSLRTSGSDEQYF | TGTGCCAGCAGCCTCCGGACTAGCGGGAGCGACGAGCAGTACTTC
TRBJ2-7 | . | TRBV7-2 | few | CASSNNRVAYEQYF | TGTGCCAGCAGCAACAACAGGGTTGCCTACGAGCAGTACTTC
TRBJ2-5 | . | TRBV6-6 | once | CASSWRGQRETQYF | TGTGCCAGCAGCTGGCGAGGGCAGCGGGAGACCCAGTACTTC
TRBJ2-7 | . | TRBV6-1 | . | CATSPQYF | TGTGCCACTTCACCGCAGTACTTC
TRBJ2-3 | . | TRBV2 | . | CASSRDPTDTQYF | TGTGCCAGCAGTCGGGACCCCACAGATACGCAGTATTTT
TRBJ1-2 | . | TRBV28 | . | CASRSAGRGEGYGYTF | TGTGCCAGCAGATCGGCCGGCAGGGGCGAAGGCTATGGCTACACCTTC
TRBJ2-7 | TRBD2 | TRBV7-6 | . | CASSPSSGSGSEQYF | TGTGCCAGCAGCCCCTCTAGCGGGAGCGGCTCTGAGCAGTACTTC
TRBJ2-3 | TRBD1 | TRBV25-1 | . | CASSESRGGSTDTQYF | TGTGCCAGCAGTGAATCGAGAGGGGGCTCTACAGATACGCAGTATTTT
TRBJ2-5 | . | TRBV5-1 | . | CASSLGTVETQYF | TGCGCCAGCAGCTTGGGGACTGTAGAGACCCAGTACTTC
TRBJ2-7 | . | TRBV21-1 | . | CASSTRTGVNYEQYF | TGTGCCAGCAGCACGCGGACAGGGGTCAACTACGAGCAGTACTTC
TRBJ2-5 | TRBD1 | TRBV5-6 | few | CASSWTGRETQYF | TGTGCCAGCAGCTGGACAGGGAGGGAGACCCAGTACTTC
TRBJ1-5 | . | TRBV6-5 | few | CASSPRGSNQPQHF | TGTGCCAGCAGCCCCCGAGGGAGCAATCAGCCCCAGCATTTT
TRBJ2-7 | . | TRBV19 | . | CASSRGSYGYEQYF | TGTGCCAGTAGTAGGGGCTCCTACGGGTACGAGCAGTACTTC
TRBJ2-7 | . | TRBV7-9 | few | CASSHSSVYEQYF | TGTGCCAGCAGCCATAGCTCGGTCTACGAGCAGTACTTC
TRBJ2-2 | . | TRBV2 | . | CASSEWGRAGELFF | TGTGCCAGCAGTGAGTGGGGTAGAGCCGGGGAGCTGTTTTTT
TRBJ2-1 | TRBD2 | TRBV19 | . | CASTRGAGGRDEQFF | TGTGCCAGCACCCGGGGAGCGGGAGGGAGAGATGAGCAGTTCTTC
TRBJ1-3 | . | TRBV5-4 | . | CASSLGPPSGNTIYF | TGTGCCAGCAGCTTAGGCCCACCCTCTGGAAACACCATATATTTT
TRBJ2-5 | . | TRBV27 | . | CASSYRQLPNKQETQYF | TGTGCCAGCAGCTACCGACAGCTACCCAACAAACAAGAGACCCAGTACTTC
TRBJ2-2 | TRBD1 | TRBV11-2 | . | CASSLDRWTGLTGELFF | TGTGCCAGCAGCTTAGATAGGTGGACAGGGCTCACCGGGGAGCTGTTTTTT
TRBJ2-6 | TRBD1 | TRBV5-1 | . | CASSPQGAGANVLTF | TGCGCCAGCAGCCCCCAGGGGGCTGGGGCCAACGTCCTGACTTTC
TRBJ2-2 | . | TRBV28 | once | CASSMGRINTGELFF | TGTGCCAGCAGCATGGGTCGGATTAACACCGGGGAGCTGTTTTTT
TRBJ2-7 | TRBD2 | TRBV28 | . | CASYGTSGEQYF | TGTGCCAGCTACGGGACTAGCGGCGAGCAGTACTTC
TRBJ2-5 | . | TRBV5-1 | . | CASSLASDQETQYF | TGCGCCAGCAGCTTGGCCTCAGACCAAGAGACCCAGTACTTC